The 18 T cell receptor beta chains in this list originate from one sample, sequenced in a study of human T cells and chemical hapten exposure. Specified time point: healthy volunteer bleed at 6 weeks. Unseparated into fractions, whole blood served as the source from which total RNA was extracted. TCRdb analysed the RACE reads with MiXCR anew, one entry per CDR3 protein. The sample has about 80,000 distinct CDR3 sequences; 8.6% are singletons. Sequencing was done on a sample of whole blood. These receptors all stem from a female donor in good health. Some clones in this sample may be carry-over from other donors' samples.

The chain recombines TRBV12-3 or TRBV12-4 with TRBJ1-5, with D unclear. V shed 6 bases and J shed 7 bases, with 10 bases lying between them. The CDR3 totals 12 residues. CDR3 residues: CASRDVGQPQHF. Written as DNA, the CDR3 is TGTGCCAGCAGAGACGTAGGGCAGCCCCAGCATTTT.

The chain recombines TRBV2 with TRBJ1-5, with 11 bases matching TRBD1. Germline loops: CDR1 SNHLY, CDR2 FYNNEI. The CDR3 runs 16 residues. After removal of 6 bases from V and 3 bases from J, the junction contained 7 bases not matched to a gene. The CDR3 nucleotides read TGTGCCAGCAGCCTATGGGACAGGGGGACCAATCAGCCCCAGCATTTT. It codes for CASSLWDRGTNQPQHF. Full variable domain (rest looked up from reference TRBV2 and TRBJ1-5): EPEVTQTPSHQVTQMGQEVILRCVPISNHLYFYWYRQILGQKVEFLVSFYNNEISEKSEIFDDQFSVERPDGSNFTLKIRSTKLEDSAMYFCASSLWDRGTNQPQHFGDGTRLSIL.

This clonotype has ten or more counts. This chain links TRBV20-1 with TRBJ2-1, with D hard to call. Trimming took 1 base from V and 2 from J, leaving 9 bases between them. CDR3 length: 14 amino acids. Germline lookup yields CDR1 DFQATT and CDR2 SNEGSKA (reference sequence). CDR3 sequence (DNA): TGCAGTGCTAGAGTTGGGGTAACCTACAATGAGCAGTTCTTC. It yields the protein CSARVGVTYNEQFF.

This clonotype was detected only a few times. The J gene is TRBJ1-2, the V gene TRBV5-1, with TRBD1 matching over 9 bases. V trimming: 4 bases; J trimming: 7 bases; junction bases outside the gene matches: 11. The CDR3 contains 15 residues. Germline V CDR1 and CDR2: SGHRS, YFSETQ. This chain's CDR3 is CASSQVGGQGSGYTF. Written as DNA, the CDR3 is TGCGCCAGCAGCCAAGTTGGGGGACAGGGCTCTGGCTACACCTTC.

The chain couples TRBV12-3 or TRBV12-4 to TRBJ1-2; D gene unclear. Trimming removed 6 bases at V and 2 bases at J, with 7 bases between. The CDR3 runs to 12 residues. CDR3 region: CASSPGNYGYTF. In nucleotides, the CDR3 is TGTGCCAGCAGCCCGGGGAACTATGGCTACACCTTC.

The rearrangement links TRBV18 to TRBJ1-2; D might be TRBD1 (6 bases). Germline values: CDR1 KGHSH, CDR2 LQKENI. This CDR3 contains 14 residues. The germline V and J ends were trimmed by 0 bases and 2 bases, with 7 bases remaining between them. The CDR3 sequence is CASSPPQGNYGYTF. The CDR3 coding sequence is TGTGCCAGCTCACCACCACAGGGCAACTATGGCTACACCTTC.

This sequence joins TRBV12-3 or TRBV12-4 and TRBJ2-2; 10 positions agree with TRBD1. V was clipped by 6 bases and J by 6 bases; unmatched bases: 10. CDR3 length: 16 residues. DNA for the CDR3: TGTGCCAGCAGGACCGGGGACAGGGGTTCCGCCGGGGAGCTGTTTTTT. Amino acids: CASRTGDRGSAGELFF.

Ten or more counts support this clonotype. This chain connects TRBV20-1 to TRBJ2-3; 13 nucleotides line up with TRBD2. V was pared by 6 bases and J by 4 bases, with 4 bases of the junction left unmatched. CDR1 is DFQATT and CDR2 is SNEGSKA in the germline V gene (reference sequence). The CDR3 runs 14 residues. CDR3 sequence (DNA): TGCAGTGCCATGGGACTAGCGGGGTCAGATACGCAGTATTTT. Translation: CSAMGLAGSDTQYF.

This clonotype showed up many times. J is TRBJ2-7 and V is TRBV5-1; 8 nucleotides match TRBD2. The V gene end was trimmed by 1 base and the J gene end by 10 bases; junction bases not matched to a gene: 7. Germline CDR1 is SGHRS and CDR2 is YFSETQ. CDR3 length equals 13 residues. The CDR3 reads CASSLNSGDVQYF. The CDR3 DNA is TGCGCCAGCAGCTTGAATAGCGGGGATGTTCAGTACTTC.

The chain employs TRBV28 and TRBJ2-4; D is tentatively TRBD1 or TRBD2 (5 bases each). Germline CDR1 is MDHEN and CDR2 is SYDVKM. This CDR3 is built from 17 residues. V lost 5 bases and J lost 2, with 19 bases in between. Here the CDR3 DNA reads TGTGCCAGCAGTCTGGGGGTCTCCGTCCTAACCAAAAACATTCAGTACTTC. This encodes CASSLGVSVLTKNIQYF.

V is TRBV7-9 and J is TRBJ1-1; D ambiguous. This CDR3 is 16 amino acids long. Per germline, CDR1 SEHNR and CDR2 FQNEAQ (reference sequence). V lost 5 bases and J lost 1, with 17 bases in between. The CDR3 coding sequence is TGTGCCAGCAGCCCCGTCTTCCCCTCAAAGAACACTGAAGCTTTCTTT. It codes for CASSPVFPSKNTEAFF.

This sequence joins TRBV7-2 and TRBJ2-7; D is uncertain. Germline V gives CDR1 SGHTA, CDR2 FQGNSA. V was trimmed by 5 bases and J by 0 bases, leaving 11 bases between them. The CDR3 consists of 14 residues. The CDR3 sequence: CASSPASRSYEQYF. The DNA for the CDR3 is TGTGCCAGCAGCCCCGCAAGCCGCTCCTACGAGCAGTACTTC.

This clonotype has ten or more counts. As DNA, the CDR3 is TGCAGTGGACGGGGGGGCCAGGATACGCAGTATTTT. Translating gives CSGRGGQDTQYF. The chain carries TRBV20-1 and TRBJ2-3; 8 positions match TRBD2. In germline, CDR1 is DFQATT, CDR2 SNEGSKA (reference sequence). V was pared by 7 bases and J by 6 bases, with 6 bases of the junction left unmatched. There are 12 residues in the CDR3.

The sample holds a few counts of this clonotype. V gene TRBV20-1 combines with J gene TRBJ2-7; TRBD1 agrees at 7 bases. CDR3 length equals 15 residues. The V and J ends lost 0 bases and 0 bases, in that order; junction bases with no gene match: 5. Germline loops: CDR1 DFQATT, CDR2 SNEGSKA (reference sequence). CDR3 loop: CSARDRGQSSYEQYF. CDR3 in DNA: TGCAGTGCTAGAGATAGGGGACAGAGCTCCTACGAGCAGTACTTC.

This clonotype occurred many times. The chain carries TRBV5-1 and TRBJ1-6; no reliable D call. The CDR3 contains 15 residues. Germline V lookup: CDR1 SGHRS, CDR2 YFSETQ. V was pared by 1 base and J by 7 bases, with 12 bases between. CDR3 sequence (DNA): TGCGCCAGCAGCTTGAGATTGTCAAGGAATTCACCCCTCCACTTT. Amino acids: CASSLRLSRNSPLHF.

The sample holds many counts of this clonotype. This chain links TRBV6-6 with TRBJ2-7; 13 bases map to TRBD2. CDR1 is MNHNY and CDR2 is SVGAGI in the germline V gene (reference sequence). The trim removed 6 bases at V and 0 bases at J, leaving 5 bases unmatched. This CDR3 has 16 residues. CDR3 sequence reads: CASRLAGGLSSYEQYF. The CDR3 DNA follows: TGTGCCAGCAGACTAGCGGGGGGGCTCAGCTCCTACGAGCAGTACTTC.

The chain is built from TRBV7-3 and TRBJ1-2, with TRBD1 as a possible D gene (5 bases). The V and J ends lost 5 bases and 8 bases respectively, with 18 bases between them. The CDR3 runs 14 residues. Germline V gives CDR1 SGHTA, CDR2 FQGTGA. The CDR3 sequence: CASSAGGRAGGYTF. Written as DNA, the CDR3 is TGTGCCAGCAGCGCGGGGGGACGCGCCGGGGGCTACACCTTC.

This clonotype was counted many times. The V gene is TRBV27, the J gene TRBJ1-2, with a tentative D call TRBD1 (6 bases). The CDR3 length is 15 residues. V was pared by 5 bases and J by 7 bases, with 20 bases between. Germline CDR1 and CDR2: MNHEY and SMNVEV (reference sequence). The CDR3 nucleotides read TGTGCCAGCAGTCCCGCTAGGGGACAAGGTAGTGGCTACACCTTC. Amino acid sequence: CASSPARGQGSGYTF.